This TCR beta chain was sequenced for a study of shared clonotypes between healthy human individuals. Across the study: The donor pool was made up of two women and three men aged 18 to 49. Study results and limitations: Generation of non-shared clonotypes was less probable than generation of clonotypes shared by all four donors.

Replicate sorted-subset PCRs were loaded with 150 to 250 ng DNA, roughly 33,000 T cell genomes. Repertoires were generated with immunoSEQ multiplex PCR, while TCRdb's copy carries only in-frame clones and drops some. The sample shows roughly 1,100,000 clones, under 80% of them seen only once. Into CD45RA+ naive and CD45RA-negative memory subsets, the CD4+ cells were split. The CDR3 loop spans 14 amino acids. The germline V gene encodes CDR1 MNHNS and CDR2 SASEGT. The V gene lost 4 bases and the J gene lost 6 bases, with 13 bases spanning the gap. As to this clone: Antigen unknown.

This sequence joins TRBV6-1 and TRBJ2-1; D is unresolved. This receptor was identified in a man in his late teens or twenties in good health. The sequenced sample consisted of memory CD4+ T cells sorted from blood. Documented subset: CD45RA-negative fraction. The CDR3 region has the DNA TGTGCCAGCAGTGTAGGCCAAAGGCTCAATGAGCAGTTCTTC. This translates into CASSVGQRLNEQFF.